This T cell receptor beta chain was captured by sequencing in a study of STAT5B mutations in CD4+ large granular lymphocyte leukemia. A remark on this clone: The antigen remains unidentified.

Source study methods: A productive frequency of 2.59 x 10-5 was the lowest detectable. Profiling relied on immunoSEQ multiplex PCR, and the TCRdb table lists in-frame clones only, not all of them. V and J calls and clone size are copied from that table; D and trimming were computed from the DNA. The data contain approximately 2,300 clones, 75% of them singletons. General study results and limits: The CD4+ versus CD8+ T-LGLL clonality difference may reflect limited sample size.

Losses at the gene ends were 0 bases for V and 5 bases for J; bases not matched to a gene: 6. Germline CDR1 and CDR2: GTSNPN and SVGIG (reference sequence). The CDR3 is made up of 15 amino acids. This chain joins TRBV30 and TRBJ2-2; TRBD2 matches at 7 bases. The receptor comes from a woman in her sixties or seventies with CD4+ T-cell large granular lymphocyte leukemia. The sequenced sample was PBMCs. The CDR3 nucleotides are TGTGCCTGGAGTGTACTTGAGGGAGGGACCGGGGAGCTGTTTTTT. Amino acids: CAWSVLEGGTGELFF.